The next 16 T cell receptor beta chains were all read from a single sample in a study of Ad26.COV2.S vaccination and SARS-CoV-2 variants. Method: immunoSEQ multiplex PCR; TCRdb's copy keeps in-frame clones and lacks some. The sample records 300,000 to 450,000 clones, roughly 81% being singletons. As to treatment: roughly 19 received Ad26.COV2.S at low or high dose, single or two shots; several received placebo; per-sample allocation not given. The study sampled participants on day 63 after the first vaccine or placebo injection. The sample in question was peripheral blood, obtained in a trial of Ad26.COV2.S vaccine versus placebo. The receptors stem from a person between 18 and 60 years old who received the Ad26.COV2.S COVID-19 vaccine or a placebo.

V usage is TRBV15 and J usage is TRBJ2-3; D not certain. V shed 1 base and J shed 2 bases, with 7 bases lying between them. Germline V gene data show CDR1 as LNHNV and CDR2 as YYDKDF (reference sequence). CDR3 length equals 14 residues. As DNA, the CDR3 is TGTGCCACCAGCAGAGTGCAGGTCACAGATACGCAGTATTTT. Protein product: CATSRVQVTDTQYF.

V gene TRBV10-3 combines with J gene TRBJ1-5, with TRBD1 matching 9 bases. Germline V gives CDR1 ENHRY, CDR2 SYGVKD. The ends lost 6 bases at V and 7 bases at J; junction bases unmatched: 7. The CDR3 runs to 14 residues. The CDR3 nucleotides read TGTGCCATCAGAGAGGACAGGGGTGGCCAGCCCCAGCATTTT. This gives the protein CAIREDRGGQPQHF.

This clone has a single count. The chain employs TRBV9 and TRBJ2-1, with 11 bases fitting TRBD2. The CDR3 has 15 residues. Germline values: CDR1 SGDLS, CDR2 YYNGEE. Trimming cost V 0 bases and J 9 bases; bases outside gene matches: 5. For the CDR3, the DNA is TGTGCCAGCAGCGTAGTTACTAGCGGGGGTGGTGAGCAGTTCTTC. Its translation: CASSVVTSGGGEQFF.

This clone came up a few times. V and J are TRBV12-3 or TRBV12-4 and TRBJ1-2; D ambiguous. CDR3 length: 13 residues. Deletions cut 3 bases from V and 3 bases from J, with 8 bases between. This chain's CDR3 is CASSFSSYYGYTF. The CDR3 bases are TGTGCCAGCAGTTTTTCATCCTACTATGGCTACACCTTC.

The chain recombines TRBV7-9 with TRBJ1-2; D unclear. With 7 bases removed from V and 0 bases from J, the gap between germline ends came to 24 bases. Germline-derived CDR1 and CDR2 are SEHNR and FQNEAQ (reference sequence). There are 18 residues in the CDR3. CDR3 nucleotides: TGTGCCAGCACTCCTCCGGTGGAGGACTACCTCACTAACTATGGCTACACCTTC. This codes for CASTPPVEDYLTNYGYTF.

The chain links TRBV7-2 to TRBJ2-1; 10 bases align to TRBD1. CDR1 SGHTA and CDR2 FQGNSA come from the germline V gene. Losses at the gene ends were 4 bases for V and 3 bases for J; bases not matched to a gene: 3. There are 15 residues in the CDR3. CDR3 bases: TGTGCCAGCAGCTCCGGGACAGGGGACTACAATGAGCAGTTCTTC. Translating it yields CASSSGTGDYNEQFF. Full variable domain (remainder filled in from reference TRBV7-2 and TRBJ2-1): GAGVSQSPSNKVTEKGKDVELRCDPISGHTALYWYRQSLGQGLEFLIYFQGNSAPDKSGLPSDRFSAERTGGSVSTLTIQRTQQEDSAVYLCASSSGTGDYNEQFFGPGTRLTVL.

The chain uses TRBV12-5 and TRBJ2-7, with D unclear. Germline V CDR1 and CDR2: LGHNT, FRNRAP. V was shortened by 5 bases and J by 11 bases, with 13 bases between the two germline ends. The CDR3 spans 11 residues. The DNA for the CDR3 is TGTGCTAGTGGTGACTTCCGGGCTGAGTACTTC. This encodes CASGDFRAEYF.

The gene calls are TRBV29-1 and TRBJ2-1; TRBD2 matches at 11 bases. Germline CDR1 SQVTM, CDR2 ANQGSEA. J was trimmed by 3 bases and V by 7 bases; bases with no gene match: 8. The CDR3 consists of 15 residues. In nucleotides, the CDR3 is TGCAGCGGGCTAGCGGGAGGATGGGGCTACAATGAGCAGTTCTTC. Protein sequence: CSGLAGGWGYNEQFF.

V usage is TRBV11-2 and J usage is TRBJ1-2; D is unclear. The CDR3 is 15 residues long. In germline, CDR1 is SGHAT, CDR2 FQNNGV. V lost 0 bases, J lost 6 bases, and 14 bases lay in between. The CDR3 protein is CASSLDTAGWDGYTF. CDR3 bases: TGTGCCAGCAGCTTAGATACGGCTGGGTGGGATGGCTACACCTTC. The full variable domain, completed using reference TRBV11-2 and TRBJ1-2, is EAGVAQSPRYKIIEKRQSVAFWCNPISGHATLYWYQQILGQGPKLLIQFQNNGVVDDSQLPKDRFSAERLKGVDSTLKIQPAKLEDSAVYLCASSLDTAGWDGYTFGSGTRLTVV.

The rearrangement uses TRBV3-1 (or the pseudogene TRBV3-2) and TRBJ2-5; D unresolved. Trimming removed 5 bases at V and 5 bases at J, with 12 bases between. Germline V gene sequence: CDR1 LGHDT, CDR2 YNNKEL (reference sequence). The CDR3 has 13 amino acids. This CDR3 reads CASSALRRETQYF. CDR3 DNA: TGTGCCAGCAGCGCTCTACGGCGGGAGACCCAGTACTTC.

The chain combines TRBV7-2 with TRBJ2-5, with TRBD1 identical over 11 bases. V shed 5 bases and J 6 bases; nucleotides not matched to a gene: 5. The CDR3 sequence is 14 residues long. Germline-derived CDR1 and CDR2 are SGHTA and FQGNSA. CDR3 coding DNA: TGTGCCAGCAGCACCCGGGACAGGGGGAAGACCCAGTACTTC. Protein product: CASSTRDRGKTQYF.

The V call is TRBV4-1, the J call TRBJ2-5; D is unclear. The CDR3 is 15 amino acids. Germline loops: CDR1 MGHRA, CDR2 YSYEKL. Trimming removed 0 bases from V and 2 bases from J, with 10 bases in between. The CDR3 is CASSQESRLQETQYF. CDR3 coding DNA: TGCGCCAGCAGCCAAGAATCGAGACTGCAAGAGACCCAGTACTTC.

The sample holds a few counts of this clone. The rearrangement uses TRBV29-1 and TRBJ2-7; D is tentatively TRBD1 or TRBD2 (5 bases each). The CDR3 spans 12 residues. In germline, CDR1 is SQVTM, CDR2 ANQGSEA. V shed 5 bases and J shed 2 bases, with 10 bases lying between them. CDR3 DNA sequence: TGCAGCGTTCTTAGGGACGCCTACGAGCAGTACTTC. This encodes CSVLRDAYEQYF.

The V call is TRBV9, the J call TRBJ2-3, with 15 bases identical to TRBD2. Germline V lookup: CDR1 SGDLS, CDR2 YYNGEE. This CDR3 is 20 amino acids long. After removal of 0 bases from V and 0 bases from J, the junction contained 8 bases not matched to a gene. DNA for the CDR3: TGTGCCAGCAGCGTAGTTGCGGGACTAGCGGGGGGCACAAGCACAGATACGCAGTATTTT. It specifies CASSVVAGLAGGTSTDTQYF.

The chain has TRBV30 and TRBJ2-6; D gene uncertain. Germline CDR1 and CDR2: GTSNPN and SVGIG (reference sequence). This CDR3 region has 15 residues. V lost 3 bases to trimming and J lost 0 bases, with 9 bases between them. The CDR3 sequence is CAWSTDFSGANVLTF. CDR3 nucleotides: TGTGCCTGGAGCACAGACTTCTCTGGGGCCAACGTCCTGACTTTC.

This clone was observed a single time. The V call is TRBV13, the J call TRBJ2-7, with D maybe TRBD2 (6 bases). This CDR3 is 14 amino acids long. Trimming left V 1 base short and J 6 bases short, with 13 bases between. Germline V gene data show CDR1 as PRHDT and CDR2 as FYEKMQ (reference sequence). The CDR3 DNA follows: TGTGCCAGCAGCTTAGTGGAGGGAGCGAGCGAGCAGTACTTC. It translates to CASSLVEGASEQYF. The variable domain in full, completed from reference TRBV13 and TRBJ2-7, reads AAGVIQSPRHLIKEKRETATLKCYPIPRHDTVYWYQQGPGQDPQFLISFYEKMQSDKGSIPDRFSAQQFSDYHSELNMSSLELGDSALYFCASSLVEGASEQYFGPGTRLTVT.